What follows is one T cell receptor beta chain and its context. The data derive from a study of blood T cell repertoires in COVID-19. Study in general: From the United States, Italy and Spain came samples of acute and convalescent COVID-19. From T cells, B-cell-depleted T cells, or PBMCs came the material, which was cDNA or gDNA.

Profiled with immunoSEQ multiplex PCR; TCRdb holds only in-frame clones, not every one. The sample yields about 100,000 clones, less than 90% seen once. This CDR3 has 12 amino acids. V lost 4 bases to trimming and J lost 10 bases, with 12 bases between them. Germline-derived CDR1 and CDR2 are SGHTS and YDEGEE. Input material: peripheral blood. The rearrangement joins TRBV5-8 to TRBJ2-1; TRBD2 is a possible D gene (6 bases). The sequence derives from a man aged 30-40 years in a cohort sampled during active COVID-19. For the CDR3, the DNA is TGTGCCAGCAGCCAGCTAGCGTGGGAGCAGTTCTTC. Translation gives CASSQLAWEQFF.